Below, 12 T cell receptor beta chains from the same sample are listed, as sequenced in a study of cytomegalovirus exposure and HLA in healthy donors. Data came from immunoSEQ multiplex PCR; TCRdb stores just in-frame clones and leaves some out. The sample consists of more than 95,000 clones, 89% of them appearing once. What was sequenced was PBMCs. The source of these receptors is a woman aged 18-29 years in good health and CMV-seronegative.

The chain combines TRBV6-1 with TRBJ1-2; possible D gene TRBD1, 6 bases. The germline gives CDR1 MNHNS, CDR2 SASEGT. The CDR3 covers 16 residues. The V and J ends lost 0 bases and 2 bases respectively, with 13 bases between them. In DNA, the CDR3 is TGTGCCAGCAGTGAAGCCCCGGGGGGCTTAAACTATGGCTACACCTTC. It specifies CASSEAPGGLNYGYTF.

The sample holds a few counts of this clone. V and J are TRBV18 and TRBJ2-6; perhaps TRBD2 as D (6 bases). There are 14 residues in the CDR3. V shed 8 bases and J shed 4 bases, with 12 bases lying between them. Germline-derived CDR1 and CDR2 are KGHSH and LQKENI. The CDR3 bases are TGTGCCAGCACCGGCGGGGAGGGGGCCAACGTCCTGACTTTC. Its protein is CASTGGEGANVLTF.

The rearrangement links TRBV6-4 to TRBJ2-3; 10 bases are a match to TRBD2. CDR3 length: 15 amino acids. Per the germline V gene, CDR1 is MRHNA and CDR2 is SNTAGT. V trimming: 8 bases; J trimming: 2 bases; junction bases outside the gene matches: 7. CDR3 sequence (DNA): TGTGCCAGCGCAGCTAGCGGGAGTGCCACAGATACGCAGTATTTT. Its protein product is CASAASGSATDTQYF.

The rearrangement joins TRBV6-5 to TRBJ1-1, with TRBD1 identical over 7 bases. With 6 bases clipped from V and 1 base from J, the junction kept 5 bases outside the gene matches. The CDR3 consists of 14 residues. Germline CDR1 and CDR2: MNHEY and SVGAGI. In DNA form, the CDR3 reads TGTGCCAGCAGCCGACAGGGAAAGAACACTGAAGCTTTCTTT. This gives the protein CASSRQGKNTEAFF.

This chain joins TRBV25-1 and TRBJ1-2; D might be TRBD1 (5 bases). Germline-derived CDR1 and CDR2 are MGHDK and SYGVNS. The CDR3 has 16 residues. The V end lost 1 base, the J end lost 1 base, and 13 bases lay between the germline ends. The CDR3 DNA is TGTGCCAGCAGTGAATTCCCAGGAGGGGTTAACTATGGCTACACCTTC. It encodes CASSEFPGGVNYGYTF.

V and J are TRBV6-7 and TRBJ1-1; D perhaps matches TRBD1 (6 bases). TRBV6-7 is an ORF, with its function uncertain. V shed 0 bases and J shed 4 bases, with 21 bases lying between them. CDR3 length: 18 amino acids. The CDR3 spells CASSYSLFRTVIVTEAFF. CDR3 sequence (DNA): TGTGCCAGCAGTTACTCCCTCTTCCGGACAGTTATCGTCACTGAAGCTTTCTTT.

The chain links TRBV4-3 to TRBJ2-2; 13 bases align to TRBD2. Germline V gene sequence: CDR1 LGHNA, CDR2 YSLEER. The CDR3 has 16 residues. Losses at the gene ends were 4 bases for V and 3 bases for J; bases not matched to a gene: 2. The CDR3 reads CASSPGLAGYTGELFF. The CDR3 bases are TGCGCCAGCAGCCCGGGACTAGCGGGATACACCGGGGAGCTGTTTTTT.

The chain combines TRBV25-1 with TRBJ2-7; 7 nucleotides line up with TRBD1. Germline trimming cut 3 bases from V and 0 bases from J; bases unmatched to any gene: 8. Germline V CDR1 and CDR2: MGHDK, SYGVNS. The CDR3 runs to 16 residues. CDR3 DNA sequence: TGTGCCAGCAGTGATGAGGGGACAGCCGACTCCTACGAGCAGTACTTC. It specifies CASSDEGTADSYEQYF.

The J gene is TRBJ2-3, the V gene TRBV5-1, with 7 bases lining up with TRBD2. The germline CDR1 and CDR2 sequences are SGHRS and YFSETQ. J gave up 7 bases and V 4 bases, and 9 bases lay outside the gene matches. The CDR3 runs to 14 residues. The CDR3 DNA reads TGCGCCAGCAGCCCAGGACTAGATGCTAATACGCAGTATTTT. It is translated as CASSPGLDANTQYF.

This chain uses TRBV5-1 with TRBJ2-3; unclear D gene. The V gene lost 2 bases and the J gene lost 3 bases, with 13 bases spanning the gap. The CDR3 loop spans 15 amino acids. Germline CDR1 is SGHRS and CDR2 is YFSETQ. CDR3 nucleotides: TGCGCCAGCAGCTTTTACACCTCGAGGACAGATACGCAGTATTTT. Its protein is CASSFYTSRTDTQYF.

The genes are TRBV4-1 and TRBJ2-3; unclear D gene. V lost 0 bases and J lost 5, with 6 bases in between. The CDR3 has 13 residues. Germline loops: CDR1 MGHRA, CDR2 YSYEKL. The CDR3 sequence is CASSQDRVDTQYF. The DNA for the CDR3 is TGCGCCAGCAGCCAAGATCGGGTAGATACGCAGTATTTT.

V and J are TRBV6-5 and TRBJ2-3; 9 bases agree with TRBD1. Germline-derived CDR1 and CDR2 are MNHEY and SVGAGI. CDR3 size: 13 residues. V lost 2 bases to trimming and J lost 9 bases; unmatched junction nucleotides: 3. Here the CDR3 reads CASSYPGQGTQYF. The CDR3 region has the DNA TGTGCCAGCAGTTACCCTGGACAGGGGACGCAGTATTTT.